This T cell receptor beta chain was captured by sequencing in a study of blood T cell repertoires in COVID-19. Study information: COVID-19 samples, acute and convalescent, were from the United States, Italy and Spain.

TCRdb's copy holds only in-frame clones and misses some; the assay was immunoSEQ multiplex PCR. The table includes roughly 250,000 clones, 70% to 90% detected once. The V gene end was trimmed by 0 bases and the J gene end by 3 bases; junction bases not matched to a gene: 3. The CDR3 totals 15 residues. From germline, CDR1 is MGHRA and CDR2 YSYEKL. This sequence was found in a woman under 40 with acute or convalescent COVID-19. The rearrangement uses TRBV4-1 and TRBJ1-2; TRBD1 matches at 8 bases. Sequenced material: peripheral blood. CDR3 DNA sequence: TGCGCCAGCAGCCAAGAAGACAGGGGACACTATGGCTACACCTTC. Translated: CASSQEDRGHYGYTF.